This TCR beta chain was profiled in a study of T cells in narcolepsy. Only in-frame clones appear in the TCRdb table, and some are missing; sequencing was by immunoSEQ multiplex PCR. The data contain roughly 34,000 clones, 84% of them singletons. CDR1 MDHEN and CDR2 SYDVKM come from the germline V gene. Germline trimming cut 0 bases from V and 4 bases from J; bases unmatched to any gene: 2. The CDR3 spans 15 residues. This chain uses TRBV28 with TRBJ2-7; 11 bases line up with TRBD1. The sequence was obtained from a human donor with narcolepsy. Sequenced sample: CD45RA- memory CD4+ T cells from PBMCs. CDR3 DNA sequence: TGTGCCAGCAGTTTATGGGGGGACAGGGGGTACGAGCAGTACTTC. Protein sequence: CASSLWGDRGYEQYF.